What follows are 3 T cell receptor beta chains derived from one specimen sequenced in a study of immune evolution from preneoplasia to lung adenocarcinoma. Profiling relied on immunoSEQ multiplex PCR, and the TCRdb table lists in-frame clones only, not all of them. The sample records roughly 6,700 clones, 75% to 90% being singletons. Sequencing was carried out using FFPE lung adenocarcinoma in situ tissue. The receptors stem from an older donor with lung adenocarcinoma.

The chain has TRBV7-2 and TRBJ2-3; no reliable D call. The CDR3 is 12 amino acids. Between the trimmed V and J ends, which lost 2 bases and 5 bases, there was a span of 5 bases. CDR1 and CDR2 (germline): SGHTA, FQGNSA. CDR3 nucleotides: TGTGCCAGCAGCTTATTGGGAGATACGCAGTATTTT. This translates into CASSLLGDTQYF.

V usage is TRBV2 and J usage is TRBJ2-3; D is ambiguous. Trimming left V 7 bases short and J 4 bases short, with 6 bases between. From germline, CDR1 is SNHLY and CDR2 FYNNEI. The CDR3 has 11 residues. The CDR3 DNA follows: TGTGCCAGCACCCTGTCAGATACGCAGTATTTT. It specifies CASTLSDTQYF.

The CDR3 here is CASSFSEGRRNGYTF. Written as DNA, the CDR3 is TGTGCCAGCAGCTTTTCCGAGGGAAGAAGGAATGGCTACACCTTC. The chain uses TRBV7-9 and TRBJ1-2; D gene ambiguous. Between the trimmed V and J ends, which lost 3 bases and 6 bases, there was a span of 17 bases. The germline V gene has CDR1 SEHNR and CDR2 FQNEAQ (reference sequence). The CDR3 contains 15 residues.